This T cell receptor beta chain is from a study of shared clonotypes between healthy human individuals. V was trimmed by 6 bases and J by 1 base, leaving 9 bases between them. Germline CDR1 is MNHEY and CDR2 is SVGAGI. The CDR3 has 14 amino acids. Generated by immunoSEQ multiplex PCR, the TCRdb table keeps only in-frame clones and is missing some. The data contain over a million clones, approximately 97% of them seen just once; the ten biggest clones take up 0.95% to 1.5%. Each donor was a Caucasian adult residing in Nashville, Tennessee. Sequencing input: naive CD4+ T cells sorted from blood. Noted subset: CD45RA+ positively selected. V usage is TRBV6-5 and J usage is TRBJ2-2; D uncertain. This receptor was taken from a man younger than 45 in good health. The CDR3 region is CASRVTRNTGELFF. The CDR3, as DNA: TGTGCCAGCAGGGTGACCCGGAACACCGGGGAGCTGTTTTTT.